This T cell receptor (beta chain) was profiled in a study of cytomegalovirus exposure and HLA in healthy donors. The ends were cut back, 6 bases at V and 8 bases at J, with 14 bases in the middle. The germline V gene encodes CDR1 SGHTA and CDR2 FQGTGA. CDR3 size: 13 residues. A multiplex PCR was run with 60 Vbeta primers and 13 Jbeta primers. Profiling relied on immunoSEQ multiplex PCR, and the TCRdb table lists in-frame clones only, not all of them. The sample includes approximately 120,000 clones, around 78% of them seen just once. Sample: PBMCs. This receptor was obtained from a man aged 55 to 70 in good health and CMV-seropositive. The chain joins TRBV7-3 to TRBJ2-1; D possibly corresponds to TRBD2 (5 bases). The CDR3 spells CASSYRGADEQFF. DNA for the CDR3: TGTGCCAGCAGTTACCGGGGTGCGGATGAGCAGTTCTTC. The entire variable domain, with the rest obtained from reference TRBV7-3 and TRBJ2-1, is as follows: GAGVSQTPSNKVTEKGKYVELRCDPISGHTALYWYRQSLGQGPEFLIYFQGTGAADDSGLPNDRFFAVRPEGSVSTLKIQRTERGDSAVYLCASSYRGADEQFFGPGTRLTVL.